One sample yielded the 22 T cell receptor beta chains listed below, sequenced in a study of blood T cell repertoires in COVID-19. Sequenced by immunoSEQ multiplex PCR; TCRdb stores in-frame clones only, minus some. The sample has some 300,000 clones; 70% to 90% are singletons. The specimen sequenced was peripheral blood. These receptors were collected from a woman in her 70s with COVID-19, enrolled during active disease.

This clone was observed a handful of times. The rearrangement joins TRBV7-3 to TRBJ1-1; a possible D gene is TRBD1 (5 bases). In germline, CDR1 is SGHTA, CDR2 FQGTGA. CDR3 length: 13 amino acids. With 2 bases removed from V and 3 bases from J, the gap between germline ends came to 7 bases. The CDR3 reads CASSLRRDTEAFF. The CDR3 bases are TGTGCCAGCAGCTTACGCAGGGACACTGAAGCTTTCTTT. The whole variable domain, filled in from reference TRBV7-3 and TRBJ1-1, reads GAGVSQTPSNKVTEKGKYVELRCDPISGHTALYWYRQSLGQGPEFLIYFQGTGAADDSGLPNDRFFAVRPEGSVSTLKIQRTERGDSAVYLCASSLRRDTEAFFGQGTRLTVV.

The V call is TRBV6-5, the J call TRBJ1-4; possibly TRBD1 for D (5 bases). Germline loops: CDR1 MNHEY, CDR2 SVGAGI. The CDR3 is 13 residues long. The germline V and J ends were trimmed by 8 bases and 3 bases, with 10 bases remaining between them. CDR3 in amino acids: CASRKGSNEKLFF. In DNA, the CDR3 is TGTGCCAGCCGGAAGGGGTCTAATGAAAAACTGTTTTTT.

The J gene is TRBJ1-2, the V gene TRBV5-1; 7 bases align to TRBD1. This CDR3 contains 17 residues. V shed 0 bases, J shed 2 bases, and the junction held 10 bases outside the gene matches. Germline CDR1 SGHRS, CDR2 YFSETQ. Here the CDR3 DNA reads TGCGCCAGCAGCTTGGGCCCATTAGGGACAGCCAACTATGGCTACACCTTC. Its translation: CASSLGPLGTANYGYTF.

The genes are TRBV6-2 or TRBV6-3 and TRBJ2-2; possible D gene TRBD2, 5 bases. CDR1 is MNHEY and CDR2 is SVGEGT in the germline V gene. The ends were cut back, 0 bases at V and 0 bases at J, with 11 bases in the middle. The CDR3 sequence is 17 residues long. The CDR3 DNA sequence: TGTGCCAGCAGTTACTCTAGAAGCGGACCGAACACCGGGGAGCTGTTTTTT. Its translation is CASSYSRSGPNTGELFF.

V is TRBV25-1 and J is TRBJ2-5; 7 nucleotides align to TRBD2. This CDR3 is built from 15 residues. Losses at the gene ends were 1 base for V and 5 bases for J; bases not matched to a gene: 7. CDR1 and CDR2 (germline): MGHDK, SYGVNS. CDR3 residues: CASSELGRGGETQYF. DNA of the CDR3: TGTGCCAGCAGTGAATTGGGGAGGGGAGGGGAGACCCAGTACTTC.

Details on this clone: This same CDR3 is encoded by further DNA sequences in the sample. The chain combines TRBV12-3 or TRBV12-4 with TRBJ1-2, with TRBD1 matching 7 bases. Trimming removed 6 bases from V and 4 bases from J; junction bases left unmatched: 5. The CDR3 is 13 amino acids. CDR3 amino acids: CASSPGTVYGYTF. In DNA, the CDR3 is TGTGCCAGCAGCCCCGGGACAGTCTATGGCTACACCTTC.

This clone was seen only a few times. The chain links TRBV11-3 to TRBJ2-3, with TRBD2 matching 14 bases. The germline gives CDR1 SGHNT, CDR2 YENEEA. J lost 5 bases, V lost 5 bases, and 3 bases had no gene match. This CDR3 is 15 amino acids long. The CDR3 nucleotides read TGTGCCAGCAGCGCCGGGACTAGCGGGGGAGATACGCAGTATTTT. Encoded protein: CASSAGTSGGDTQYF. Combining the CDR3 with reference TRBV11-3 and TRBJ2-3 gives the whole variable domain EAGVVQSPRYKIIEKKQPVAFWCNPISGHNTLYWYLQNLGQGPELLIRYENEEAVDDSQLPKDRFSAERLKGVDSTLKIQPAELGDSAVYLCASSAGTSGGDTQYFGPGTRLTVL.

The chain couples TRBV19 to TRBJ1-1, with TRBD1 matching over 8 bases. The trim removed 7 bases at V and 4 bases at J, leaving 5 bases unmatched. This CDR3 is 13 amino acids long. Germline V gives CDR1 LNHDA, CDR2 SQIVND (reference sequence). The CDR3 DNA is TGTGCCAGTACCTCGGACAGGGTCACTGAAGCTTTCTTT. Amino acids: CASTSDRVTEAFF.

This clone was found once. The chain joins TRBV6-6 to TRBJ2-5, with TRBD1 identical over 9 bases. J lost 5 bases, V lost 0 bases, and 4 bases had no gene match. The CDR3 runs to 15 residues. Germline loops: CDR1 MNHNY, CDR2 SVGAGI (reference sequence). The CDR3 is CASSYSQGARETQYF. The DNA of the CDR3 is TGTGCCAGCAGTTACTCACAGGGGGCGCGGGAGACCCAGTACTTC.

V usage is TRBV6-6 and J usage is TRBJ2-3; D is perhaps TRBD2 (5 bases). The V and J ends lost 6 bases and 12 bases respectively, with 16 bases between them. CDR1 MNHNY and CDR2 SVGAGI come from the germline V gene (reference sequence). This CDR3 region has 12 residues. Here the CDR3 reads CASSTRAEAQYF. CDR3 sequence (DNA): TGTGCCAGCAGCACTAGGGCAGAGGCACAGTATTTT.

CDR3 in DNA: TGTGCCAGTAGTACCCTACAGGGTGCGAGCAATCAGCCCCAGCATTTT. It codes for CASSTLQGASNQPQHF. J is TRBJ1-5 and V is TRBV19, with D perhaps TRBD1 (6 bases). The CDR3 length is 16 residues. CDR1 is LNHDA and CDR2 is SQIVND in the germline V gene (reference sequence). The V gene lost 4 bases and the J gene lost 1 base, with 14 bases spanning the gap. Full variable domain (rest looked up from reference TRBV19 and TRBJ1-5): DGGITQSPKYLFRKEGQNVTLSCEQNLNHDAMYWYRQDPGQGLRLIYYSQIVNDFQKGDIAEGYSVSREKKESFPLTVTSAQKNPTAFYLCASSTLQGASNQPQHFGDGTRLSIL.

The chain links TRBV7-2 to TRBJ2-5; 15 bases map to TRBD2. Germline-derived CDR1 and CDR2 are SGHTA and FQGNSA. This CDR3 is built from 16 residues. V was clipped by 5 bases and J by 5 bases; unmatched bases: 6. CDR3 residues: CASSPGLAGGVETQYF. CDR3 DNA: TGTGCCAGCAGCCCGGGACTAGCGGGGGGAGTCGAGACCCAGTACTTC.

V is TRBV7-3 and J is TRBJ1-1; no clear D. The V end lost 6 bases, the J end lost 1 base, and 9 bases lay between the germline ends. CDR1 is SGHTA and CDR2 is FQGTGA in the germline V gene. The CDR3 runs to 13 residues. The CDR3 nucleotides are TGTGCCAGCAGGGACCGGGGGAACACTGAAGCTTTCTTT. Protein product: CASRDRGNTEAFF.

J is TRBJ1-3 and V is TRBV28, with TRBD1 matching over 7 bases. This CDR3 has 15 amino acids. In germline, CDR1 is MDHEN, CDR2 SYDVKM. J gave up 2 bases and V 5 bases, and 6 bases lay outside the gene matches. The CDR3 here is CASSARDSTGNTIYF. The CDR3 DNA sequence: TGTGCCAGCAGTGCCAGGGACAGTACTGGAAACACCATATATTTT.

This sequence joins TRBV28 and TRBJ2-1; D gene ambiguous. Germline CDR1 MDHEN, CDR2 SYDVKM. The CDR3 extends over 12 amino acids. The V end was cut by 5 bases, the J end by 5 bases, with 7 bases between. The CDR3 reads CASSPRDNEQFF. CDR3 DNA: TGTGCCAGCAGTCCCCGGGACAATGAGCAGTTCTTC. Drawing the rest from reference TRBV28 and TRBJ2-1, the complete variable domain is DVKVTQSSRYLVKRTGEKVFLECVQDMDHENMFWYRQDPGLGLRLIYFSYDVKMKEKGDIPEGYSVSREKKERFSLILESASTNQTSMYLCASSPRDNEQFFGPGTRLTVL.

The chain joins TRBV15 to TRBJ2-3; D might be TRBD2 (6 bases). The CDR3 runs to 14 residues. V dropped 1 base and J dropped 3 bases, with 8 bases sitting between them. Germline V gene sequence: CDR1 LNHNV, CDR2 YYDKDF (reference sequence). The CDR3 region has the DNA TGTGCCACCAGCAGAGGGGCGGGGACAGATACGCAGTATTTT. Protein product: CATSRGAGTDTQYF.

The V and J genes are TRBV7-2 and TRBJ1-4, with D perhaps matching TRBD1 (5 bases). The CDR3 contains 15 residues. From germline, CDR1 is SGHTA and CDR2 FQGNSA. V shed 5 bases and J shed 2 bases, with 12 bases lying between them. The CDR3 reads CASSPREGTNEKLFF. In nucleotides, the CDR3 is TGTGCCAGCAGCCCTAGGGAGGGGACTAATGAAAAACTGTTTTTT. Variable domain in full (rest from reference TRBV7-2 and TRBJ1-4): GAGVSQSPSNKVTEKGKDVELRCDPISGHTALYWYRQSLGQGLEFLIYFQGNSAPDKSGLPSDRFSAERTGGSVSTLTIQRTQQEDSAVYLCASSPREGTNEKLFFGSGTQLSVL.

The V call is TRBV25-1, the J call TRBJ2-2; D possibly corresponds to TRBD2 (5 bases). Germline loops: CDR1 MGHDK, CDR2 SYGVNS. The V gene lost 1 base and the J gene lost 7 bases, with 13 bases spanning the gap. The CDR3 has 15 residues. The CDR3 is CASSELERDYGELFF. The CDR3 DNA follows: TGTGCCAGCAGTGAATTGGAAAGAGACTACGGGGAGCTGTTTTTT. Combining the CDR3 with reference TRBV25-1 and TRBJ2-2 gives the whole variable domain EADIYQTPRYLVIGTGKKITLECSQTMGHDKMYWYQQDPGMELHLIHYSYGVNSTEKGDLSSESTVSRIRTEHFPLTLESARPSHTSQYLCASSELERDYGELFFGEGSRLTVL.

Turning to this clone: Other DNA sequences in the same sample also yield this CDR3. The CDR3, as DNA: TGTGCCAGCTCACCCAGGGGGGTGAACACTGAAGCTTTCTTT. Its protein is CASSPRGVNTEAFF. This chain connects TRBV18 to TRBJ1-1, with 7 bases lining up with TRBD1. The CDR3 consists of 14 residues. J lost 0 bases, V lost 3 bases, and 1 base had no gene match. Germline CDR1 and CDR2: KGHSH and LQKENI. Variable domain in full (rest from reference TRBV18 and TRBJ1-1): NAGVMQNPRHLVRRRGQEARLRCSPMKGHSHVYWYRQLPEEGLKFMVYLQKENIIDESGMPKERFSAEFPKEGPSILRIQQVVRGDSAAYFCASSPRGVNTEAFFGQGTRLTVV.

The J gene is TRBJ2-1, the V gene TRBV15, with 7 bases fitting TRBD2. V lost 4 bases and J lost 4; bases outside the gene matches: 4. This CDR3 region has 14 residues. CDR1 is LNHNV, CDR2 YYDKDF, per germline (reference sequence). The CDR3 nucleotides read TGTGCCACCAGCAAATCCGGGGGGTACAATGAGCAGTTCTTC. This encodes CATSKSGGYNEQFF.

This chain joins TRBV4-2 and TRBJ2-7, with 10 bases fitting TRBD1. The CDR3 length is 17 residues. V shed 1 base, J shed 2 bases, and the junction held 8 bases outside the gene matches. CDR1 and CDR2 from the germline V gene are LGHNA and YNFKEQ. The CDR3 is CASSQGLRDRGPYEQYF. In DNA, the CDR3 is TGTGCCAGCAGCCAAGGTCTCCGGGACAGGGGACCCTACGAGCAGTACTTC.

The rearrangement links TRBV27 to TRBJ2-7, with D possibly TRBD1 on 5 matching bases. The V end was cut by 8 bases, the J end by 1 base, with 18 bases between. This CDR3 region has 15 residues. CDR1 is MNHEY and CDR2 is SMNVEV in the germline V gene (reference sequence). Here the CDR3 reads CASQPAKGFSYEQYF. In nucleotides, the CDR3 is TGTGCCAGCCAACCTGCTAAGGGGTTTTCCTACGAGCAGTACTTC.